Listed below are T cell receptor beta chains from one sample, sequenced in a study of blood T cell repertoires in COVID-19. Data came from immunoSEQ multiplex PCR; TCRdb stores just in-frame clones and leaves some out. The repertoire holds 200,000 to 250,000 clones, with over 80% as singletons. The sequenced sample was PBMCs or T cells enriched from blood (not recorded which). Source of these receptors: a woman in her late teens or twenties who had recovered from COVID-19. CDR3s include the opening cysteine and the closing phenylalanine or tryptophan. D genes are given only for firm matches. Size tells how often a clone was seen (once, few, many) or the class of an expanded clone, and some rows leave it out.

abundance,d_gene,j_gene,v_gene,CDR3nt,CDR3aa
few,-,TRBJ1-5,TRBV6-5,TGTGCCAGCAGTTATGGAGGGAGGGGAGGTCAGCCCCAGCATTTT,CASSYGGRGGQPQHF
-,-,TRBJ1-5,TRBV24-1,TGTGCCACCAGTGATTCAGGGTCCCATCAGCCCCAGCATTTT,CATSDSGSHQPQHF
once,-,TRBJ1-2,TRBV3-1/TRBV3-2,TGTGCCAGCAGCCAAGAGGGCCACTATGGCTACACCTTC,CASSQEGHYGYTF
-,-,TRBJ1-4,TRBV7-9,TGTGCCAGCAGCTCGTCGGACAGCAATTCCGAAAAACTGTTTTTT,CASSSSDSNSEKLFF
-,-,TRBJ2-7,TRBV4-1,TGCGCCAGCAGCCAAACACTGAGACTAAACTCCTACGAGCAGTACTTC,CASSQTLRLNSYEQYF
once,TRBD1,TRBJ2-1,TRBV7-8,TGTGCCAGCAGCCGTGACAGGGTGGACTACAATGAGCAGTTCTTC,CASSRDRVDYNEQFF
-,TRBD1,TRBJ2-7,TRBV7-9,TGTGCCAGCAGCCACGGGACAGGGTTCGACGAGCAGTACTTC,CASSHGTGFDEQYF
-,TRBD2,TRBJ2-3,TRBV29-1,TGCAGCGTTATCGCACTAGCGGGAACTACAGATACGCAGTATTTT,CSVIALAGTTDTQYF
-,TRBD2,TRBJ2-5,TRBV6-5,TGTGCCAGCCCCAGCCCGGGGGGCCAAGAGACCCAGTACTTC,CASPSPGGQETQYF
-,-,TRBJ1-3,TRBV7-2,TGTGCCAGCAGCTTTACTGGAAACACCATATATTTT,CASSFTGNTIYF